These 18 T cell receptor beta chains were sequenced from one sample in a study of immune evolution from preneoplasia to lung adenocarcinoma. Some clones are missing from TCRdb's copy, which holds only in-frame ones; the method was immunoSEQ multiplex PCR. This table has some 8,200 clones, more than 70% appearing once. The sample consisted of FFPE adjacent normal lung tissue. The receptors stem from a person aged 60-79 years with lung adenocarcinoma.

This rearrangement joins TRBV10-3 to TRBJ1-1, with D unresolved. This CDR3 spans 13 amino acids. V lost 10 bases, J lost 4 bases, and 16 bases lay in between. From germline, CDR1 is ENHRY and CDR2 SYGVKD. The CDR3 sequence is CATSPGSPTEAFF. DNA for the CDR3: TGTGCCACCAGCCCGGGATCCCCCACTGAAGCTTTCTTT.

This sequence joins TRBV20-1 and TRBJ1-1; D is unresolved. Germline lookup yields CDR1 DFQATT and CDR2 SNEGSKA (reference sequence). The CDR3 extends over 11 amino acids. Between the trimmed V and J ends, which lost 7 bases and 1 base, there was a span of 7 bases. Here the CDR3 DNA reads TGCAGTGAGGCAGGGAACACTGAAGCTTTCTTT. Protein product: CSEAGNTEAFF.

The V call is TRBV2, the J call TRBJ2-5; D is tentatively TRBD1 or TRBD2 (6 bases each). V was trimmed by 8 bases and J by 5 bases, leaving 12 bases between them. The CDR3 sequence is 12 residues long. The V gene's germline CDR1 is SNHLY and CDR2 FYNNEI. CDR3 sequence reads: CASESGAETQYF. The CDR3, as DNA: TGTGCCAGCGAATCGGGGGCGGAGACCCAGTACTTC.

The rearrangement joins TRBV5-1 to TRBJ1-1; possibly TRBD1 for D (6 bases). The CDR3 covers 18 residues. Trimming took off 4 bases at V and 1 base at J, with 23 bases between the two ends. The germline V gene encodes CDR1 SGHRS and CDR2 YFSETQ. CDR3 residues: CASSRTAPDSLENTEAFF. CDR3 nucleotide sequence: TGCGCCAGCAGCAGGACAGCGCCGGACTCCCTGGAGAACACTGAAGCTTTCTTT. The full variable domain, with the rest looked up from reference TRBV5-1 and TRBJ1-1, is KAGVTQTPRYLIKTRGQQVTLSCSPISGHRSVSWYQQTPGQGLQFLFEYFSETQRNKGNFPGRFSGRQFSNSRSEMNVSTLELGDSALYLCASSRTAPDSLENTEAFFGQGTRLTVV.

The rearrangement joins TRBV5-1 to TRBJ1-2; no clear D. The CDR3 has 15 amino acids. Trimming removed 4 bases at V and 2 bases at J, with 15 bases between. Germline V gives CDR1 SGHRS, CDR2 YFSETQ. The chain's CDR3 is CASSSPTQVNYGYTF. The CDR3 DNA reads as TGCGCCAGCAGCAGCCCAACCCAGGTGAACTATGGCTACACCTTC.

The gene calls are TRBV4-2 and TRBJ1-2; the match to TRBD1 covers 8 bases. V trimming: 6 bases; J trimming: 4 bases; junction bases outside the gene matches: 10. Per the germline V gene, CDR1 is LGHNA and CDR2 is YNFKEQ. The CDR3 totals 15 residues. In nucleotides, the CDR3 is TGTGCCAGCAGAGAACGAGAGGACAGGGCCTATGGCTACACCTTC. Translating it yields CASREREDRAYGYTF.

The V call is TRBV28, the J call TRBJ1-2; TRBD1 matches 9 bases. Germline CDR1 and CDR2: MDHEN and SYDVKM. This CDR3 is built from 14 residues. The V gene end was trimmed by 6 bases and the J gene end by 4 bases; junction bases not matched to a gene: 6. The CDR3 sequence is CASRFTGQGYGYTF. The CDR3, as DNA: TGTGCCAGCAGATTTACGGGACAGGGCTATGGCTACACCTTC.

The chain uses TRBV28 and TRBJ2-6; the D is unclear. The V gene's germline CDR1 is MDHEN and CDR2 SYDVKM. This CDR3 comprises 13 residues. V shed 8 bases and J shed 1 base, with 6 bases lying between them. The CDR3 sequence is CASAQSGANVLTF. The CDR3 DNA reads TGTGCCAGCGCCCAGTCTGGGGCCAACGTCCTGACTTTC.

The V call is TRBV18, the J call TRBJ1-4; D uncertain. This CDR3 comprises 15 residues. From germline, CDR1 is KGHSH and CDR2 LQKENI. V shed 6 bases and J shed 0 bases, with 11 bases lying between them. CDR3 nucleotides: TGTGCCAGCTCCCCCGACATCTCAACTAATGAAAAACTGTTTTTT. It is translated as CASSPDISTNEKLFF.

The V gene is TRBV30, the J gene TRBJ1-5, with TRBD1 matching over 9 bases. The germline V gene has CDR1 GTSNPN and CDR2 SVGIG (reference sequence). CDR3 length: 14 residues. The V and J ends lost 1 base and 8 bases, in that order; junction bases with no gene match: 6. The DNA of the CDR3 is TGTGCCTGGAGTGAGGGACAGGGCGGGGAGCCCCAGCATTTT. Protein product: CAWSEGQGGEPQHF. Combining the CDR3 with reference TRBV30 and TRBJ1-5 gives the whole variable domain SQTIHQWPATLVQPVGSPLSLECTVEGTSNPNLYWYRQAAGRGLQLLFYSVGIGQISSEVPQNLSASRPQDRQFILSSKKLLLSDSGFYLCAWSEGQGGEPQHFGDGTRLSIL.

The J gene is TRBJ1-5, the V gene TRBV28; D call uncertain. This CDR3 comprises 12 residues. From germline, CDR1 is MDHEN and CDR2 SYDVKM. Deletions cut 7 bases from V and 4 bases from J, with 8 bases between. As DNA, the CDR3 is TGTGCCAGCAAAGGGCCTAATCAGCCCCAGCATTTT. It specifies CASKGPNQPQHF.

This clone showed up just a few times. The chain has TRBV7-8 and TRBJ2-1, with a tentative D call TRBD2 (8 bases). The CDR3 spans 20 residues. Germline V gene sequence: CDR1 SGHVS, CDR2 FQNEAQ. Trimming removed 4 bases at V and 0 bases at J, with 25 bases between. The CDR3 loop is CASSSRDSGLAQSSYNEQFF. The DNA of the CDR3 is TGTGCCAGCAGCTCCCGGGACAGTGGACTAGCCCAGAGCTCCTACAATGAGCAGTTCTTC.

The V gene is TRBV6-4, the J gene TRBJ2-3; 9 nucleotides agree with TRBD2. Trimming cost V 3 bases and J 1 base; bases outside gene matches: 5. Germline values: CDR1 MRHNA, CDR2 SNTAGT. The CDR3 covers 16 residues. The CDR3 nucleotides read TGTGCCAGCAGTGAGGTGGCGGGGGGGTGCACAGATACGCAGTATTTT. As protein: CASSEVAGGCTDTQYF.

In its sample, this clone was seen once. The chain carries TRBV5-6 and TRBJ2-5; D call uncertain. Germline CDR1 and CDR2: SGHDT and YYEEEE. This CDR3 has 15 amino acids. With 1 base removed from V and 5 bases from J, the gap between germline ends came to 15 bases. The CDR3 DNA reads TGTGCCAGCAGCTTGACAGATTGGAGCGCGGAGACCCAGTACTTC. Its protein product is CASSLTDWSAETQYF.

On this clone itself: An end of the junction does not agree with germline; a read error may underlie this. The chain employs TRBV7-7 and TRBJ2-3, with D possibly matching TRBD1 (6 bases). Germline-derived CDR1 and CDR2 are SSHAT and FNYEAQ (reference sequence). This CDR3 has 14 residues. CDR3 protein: CASSLGGATDTQYF. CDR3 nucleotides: TGTGCTAGCAGCTTAGGGGGAGCCACAGATACGCAGTATTTT.

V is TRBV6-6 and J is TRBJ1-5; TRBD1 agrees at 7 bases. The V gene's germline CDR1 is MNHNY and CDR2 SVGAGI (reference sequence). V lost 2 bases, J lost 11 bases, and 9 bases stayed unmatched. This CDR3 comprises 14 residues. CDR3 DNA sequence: TGTGCCAGCAGTTACGGGACAGAAAATAAGGCCCAGCATTTT. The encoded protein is CASSYGTENKAQHF.

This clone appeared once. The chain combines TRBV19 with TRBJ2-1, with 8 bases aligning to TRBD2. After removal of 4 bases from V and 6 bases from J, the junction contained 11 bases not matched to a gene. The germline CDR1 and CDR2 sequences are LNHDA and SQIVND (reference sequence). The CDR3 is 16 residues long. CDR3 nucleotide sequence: TGTGCCAGTAGTAACCCTAGCGGGTCCGCCACCAATGAGCAGTTCTTC. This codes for CASSNPSGSATNEQFF. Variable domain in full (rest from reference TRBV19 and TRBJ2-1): DGGITQSPKYLFRKEGQNVTLSCEQNLNHDAMYWYRQDPGQGLRLIYYSQIVNDFQKGDIAEGYSVSREKKESFPLTVTSAQKNPTAFYLCASSNPSGSATNEQFFGPGTRLTVL.

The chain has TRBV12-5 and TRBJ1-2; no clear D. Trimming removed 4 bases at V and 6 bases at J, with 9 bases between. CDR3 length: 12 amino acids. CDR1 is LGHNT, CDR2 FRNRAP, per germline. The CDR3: CASGSPVHGYTF. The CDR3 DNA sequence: TGTGCTAGTGGTTCGCCCGTCCATGGCTACACCTTC.